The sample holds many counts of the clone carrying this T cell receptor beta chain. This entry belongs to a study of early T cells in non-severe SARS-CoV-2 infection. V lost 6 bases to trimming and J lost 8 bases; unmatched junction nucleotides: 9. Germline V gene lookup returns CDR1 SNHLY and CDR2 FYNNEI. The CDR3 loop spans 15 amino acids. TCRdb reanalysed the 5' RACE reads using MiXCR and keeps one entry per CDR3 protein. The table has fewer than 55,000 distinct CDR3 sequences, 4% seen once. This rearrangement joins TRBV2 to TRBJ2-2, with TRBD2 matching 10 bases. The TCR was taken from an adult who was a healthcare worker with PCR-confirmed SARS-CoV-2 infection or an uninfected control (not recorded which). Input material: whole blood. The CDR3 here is CASRSLAGTAGELFF. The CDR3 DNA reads TGTGCCAGCAGATCACTAGCGGGGACAGCAGGGGAGCTGTTTTTT.